Presented here are 32 T cell receptor beta chains from one specimen sequenced in a study of post-analysis software for immune sequencing data. Study-wide results and caveats: The five TRBV segments detected at higher frequency in patients than in controls included TRBV5-6, TRBV5-1 and TRBV20-1.

Unique molecular identifiers were carried by the TCR beta cDNA libraries. TCRdb reanalysed the PCR reads using MiXCR and keeps one entry per CDR3 protein. This table holds fewer than 850,000 distinct CDR3 sequences, roughly 46% found once. Their recognized antigens are unknown. The sample comprised blood. Receptor source: a girl between 10 and 17 years old with multiple sclerosis.

This clonotype was seen a few times. V and J are TRBV6-1 and TRBJ2-5; TRBD2 aligns across 15 bases. This CDR3 has 18 residues. V lost 6 bases, J lost 2 bases, and 10 bases stayed unmatched. Looked up from germline, CDR1 is MNHNS and CDR2 is SASEGT. CDR3 in amino acids: CASSRTSGRAGLQETQYF. For the CDR3, the DNA is TGTGCCAGCAGCCGGACTAGCGGGAGGGCCGGTTTACAAGAGACCCAGTACTTC.

The V and J genes are TRBV7-9 and TRBJ2-7; unclear D gene. This CDR3 spans 13 amino acids. Between the trimmed V and J ends, which lost 11 bases and 6 bases, there was a span of 20 bases. Germline V gives CDR1 SEHNR, CDR2 FQNEAQ (reference sequence). The CDR3 nucleotides are TGTGCCGTAGACGGATTGAGACCACCCGAGCAGTACTTC. Protein: CAVDGLRPPEQYF.

The CDR3: CATSRLAVNNEQFF. Written as DNA, the CDR3 is TGTGCCACCAGCCGACTAGCGGTAAACAATGAGCAGTTCTTC. J is TRBJ2-1 and V is TRBV15; TRBD2 agrees at 9 bases. With 5 bases clipped from V and 5 bases from J, the junction kept 4 bases outside the gene matches. CDR1 is LNHNV, CDR2 YYDKDF, per germline (reference sequence). CDR3 size: 14 residues.

The rearrangement links TRBV29-1 to TRBJ2-3; D may be TRBD2 (7 bases). There are 15 residues in the CDR3. Germline CDR1 and CDR2: SQVTM and ANQGSEA. V lost 7 bases and J 6 bases, leaving 23 bases between the germline ends. CDR3 nucleotide sequence: TGCAGCGCTAGGGGGGGGCTTGAGTTTGTGGATACGCAGTATTTT. Translation gives CSARGGLEFVDTQYF.

The CDR3 coding sequence is TGTGCCAGCGCGGGCTCTGGAAACACCATATATTTT. This sequence encodes CASAGSGNTIYF. The V gene is TRBV12-3 or TRBV12-4, the J gene TRBJ1-3; D is ambiguous. Trimming left V 8 bases short and J 0 bases short, with 5 bases between. The CDR3 loop spans 12 amino acids.

The chain is built from TRBV6-6 and TRBJ1-1; no clear D. Germline CDR1 MNHNY, CDR2 SVGAGI (reference sequence). V lost 8 bases, J lost 2 bases, and 6 bases lay in between. CDR3 length: 11 amino acids. The CDR3 is CASLRNTEAFF. CDR3 in DNA: TGTGCCAGCTTAAGAAACACTGAAGCTTTCTTT.

This clonotype has only a few counts. This rearrangement joins TRBV20-1 to TRBJ2-3; D is ambiguous. The CDR3 consists of 14 residues. Germline V lookup: CDR1 DFQATT, CDR2 SNEGSKA (reference sequence). Trimming shortened V by 6 bases and J by 0 bases, and 13 bases separated the two germline ends. CDR3 in DNA: TGCAGTGCCATCTTGCCCCCTAGCACAGATACGCAGTATTTT. Translation: CSAILPPSTDTQYF.

This clonotype has only a few counts. This chain uses TRBV5-1 with TRBJ2-3; 9 nucleotides agree with TRBD2. The CDR3 is 16 residues long. The germline V gene has CDR1 SGHRS and CDR2 YFSETQ. J gave up 0 bases and V 2 bases, and 4 bases lay outside the gene matches. This CDR3 reads CASSFLTSGSTDTQYF. DNA of the CDR3: TGCGCCAGCAGCTTCCTGACTAGCGGAAGCACAGATACGCAGTATTTT.

This clonotype was observed a handful of times. The gene calls are TRBV5-5 and TRBJ2-3; 11 nucleotides line up with TRBD2. V lost 0 bases to trimming and J lost 5 bases; unmatched junction nucleotides: 14. Germline CDR1 reads SGHKS; CDR2 reads YYEKEE (reference sequence). CDR3 length: 19 residues. CDR3 sequence (DNA): TGTGCCAGCAGCTTGGCCGACGGGACTAGCGGTGCCAGGGGAGATACGCAGTATTTT. It specifies CASSLADGTSGARGDTQYF.

The chain links TRBV20-1 to TRBJ1-1; TRBD1 might be the D (6 bases). The CDR3 is 15 amino acids. Trimming removed 2 bases from V and 4 bases from J, with 17 bases in between. Looked up from germline, CDR1 is DFQATT and CDR2 is SNEGSKA (reference sequence). DNA for the CDR3: TGCAGTGCTAGATTAGGGGGGGGTGGGGGCACTGAAGCTTTCTTT. As protein: CSARLGGGGGTEAFF.

This chain joins TRBV7-2 and TRBJ2-1; D possibly corresponds to TRBD2 (6 bases). With 0 bases removed from V and 13 bases from J, the gap between germline ends came to 13 bases. Germline V CDR1 and CDR2: SGHTA, FQGNSA. This CDR3 is built from 13 residues. Here the CDR3 reads CASSLAERVPQFF. The CDR3 DNA reads TGTGCCAGCAGCTTAGCGGAGCGGGTCCCCCAGTTCTTC. The variable domain in full, with the rest retrieved from reference TRBV7-2 and TRBJ2-1, is GAGVSQSPSNKVTEKGKDVELRCDPISGHTALYWYRQSLGQGLEFLIYFQGNSAPDKSGLPSDRFSAERTGGSVSTLTIQRTQQEDSAVYLCASSLAERVPQFFGPGTRLTVL.

This clonotype occurred a few times. The V gene is TRBV6-6, the J gene TRBJ1-2, with unresolved D. Germline CDR1 MNHNY, CDR2 SVGAGI (reference sequence). CDR3 length: 12 amino acids. The V and J ends lost 5 bases and 8 bases respectively, with 12 bases between them. The CDR3 loop is CASSGVRKGYTF. The CDR3 bases are TGTGCCAGCAGTGGGGTACGGAAAGGCTACACCTTC.

This clonotype has a single count. This chain connects TRBV5-1 to TRBJ2-1; D unresolved. V dropped 3 bases and J dropped 7 bases, with 14 bases sitting between them. CDR1 and CDR2 (germline): SGHRS, YFSETQ. The CDR3 runs to 14 residues. CDR3 nucleotides: TGCGCCAGCAGCTACAACCTGGTGGGGAATGAGCAGTTCTTC. Protein: CASSYNLVGNEQFF.

This clonotype occurred a few times. The chain combines TRBV12-3 or TRBV12-4 with TRBJ2-5; D might be TRBD1 (6 bases). There are 13 residues in the CDR3. Trimming took 11 bases from V and 0 from J, leaving 13 bases between them. In DNA form, the CDR3 reads TGTGCCTGCCAAGGGACAAACCAAGAGACCCAGTACTTC. It codes for CACQGTNQETQYF.

The V call is TRBV7-9, the J call TRBJ2-3; D call uncertain. With 1 base removed from V and 2 bases from J, the gap between germline ends came to 7 bases. This CDR3 contains 14 residues. Germline CDR1 and CDR2: SEHNR and FQNEAQ (reference sequence). CDR3 region: CASSLGSLTDTQYF. CDR3 DNA sequence: TGTGCCAGCAGCTTAGGCAGCCTCACAGATACGCAGTATTTT.

This clonotype came up a few times. This chain connects TRBV6-6 to TRBJ1-6, with D unclear. CDR3 length equals 16 residues. V was cut by 4 bases and J by 6 bases, with 16 bases left in between. The germline gives CDR1 MNHNY, CDR2 SVGAGI (reference sequence). CDR3 residues: CASSFPTETSNSPLHF. CDR3 nucleotides: TGTGCCAGCAGTTTCCCGACTGAGACCTCTAATTCACCCCTCCACTTT.

The V gene is TRBV5-1, the J gene TRBJ2-3; D unresolved. Trimming left V 0 bases short and J 1 base short, with 6 bases between. Looked up from germline, CDR1 is SGHRS and CDR2 is YFSETQ. This CDR3 has 14 amino acids. CDR3 in amino acids: CASSLARRTDTQYF. The CDR3 nucleotides read TGCGCCAGCAGCTTGGCCAGGCGCACAGATACGCAGTATTTT.

The V gene is TRBV20-1, the J gene TRBJ1-5, with 9 nucleotides matching TRBD1. Germline CDR1 and CDR2: DFQATT and SNEGSKA (reference sequence). V lost 5 bases and J lost 6; bases outside the gene matches: 17. CDR3 length: 17 residues. This CDR3 is CSAATPGQGQHGQPQHF. The CDR3 coding sequence is TGCAGTGCTGCTACCCCGGGACAGGGACAACATGGTCAGCCCCAGCATTTT.

The rearrangement uses TRBV6-5 and TRBJ2-3; D gene ambiguous. The CDR3 consists of 14 residues. V lost 5 bases to trimming and J lost 6 bases, with 15 bases between them. Germline CDR1 MNHEY, CDR2 SVGAGI. The CDR3 protein is CASSPLRLSDTQYF. The CDR3 region has the DNA TGTGCCAGCAGTCCCCTTCGACTTAGTGATACGCAGTATTTT.

This clonotype was seen just once. This CDR3 reads CATSEGQGAKNIQYF. The DNA of the CDR3 is TGTGCCACCAGTGAGGGACAGGGAGCCAAAAACATTCAGTACTTC. The V and J genes are TRBV24-1 and TRBJ2-4; 9 bases match TRBD1. Per germline, CDR1 KGHDR and CDR2 SFDVKD. The CDR3 loop spans 15 amino acids. Trimming removed 4 bases from V and 0 bases from J; junction bases left unmatched: 0.

The chain recombines TRBV24-1 with TRBJ2-1, with unresolved D. Germline loops: CDR1 KGHDR, CDR2 SFDVKD. V lost 5 bases to trimming and J lost 8 bases, with 9 bases between them. The CDR3 sequence is 12 residues long. CDR3 protein: CATSAQGDEQFF. The CDR3 coding sequence is TGTGCCACCAGTGCCCAAGGCGATGAGCAGTTCTTC.

The CDR3: CASSSLVAGGETKYF. CDR3 nucleotides: TGTGCCAGCAGCTCCCTAGTAGCAGGGGGAGAGACCAAGTACTTC. The chain recombines TRBV7-9 with TRBJ2-7, with 7 positions matching TRBD1. This CDR3 has 15 residues. Germline CDR1 and CDR2: SEHNR and FQNEAQ (reference sequence). Trimming removed 4 bases from V and 11 bases from J; junction bases left unmatched: 17.

The gene calls are TRBV12-3 or TRBV12-4 and TRBJ2-6; no definite D call. The CDR3 covers 15 residues. The germline V and J ends were trimmed by 7 bases and 0 bases, with 10 bases remaining between them. CDR3 coding DNA: TGTGCCAGCACCCAACACAGCTCTGGGGCCAACGTCCTGACTTTC. It yields the protein CASTQHSSGANVLTF.

The chain recombines TRBV7-6 with TRBJ2-1; tentatively, D is TRBD1 or TRBD2 (5 bases each). The CDR3 runs 15 residues. V was pared by 2 bases and J by 4 bases, with 12 bases between. CDR1 is SGHVS and CDR2 is FNYEAQ in the germline V gene. The CDR3 region is CASSLRDGLYNEQFF. As DNA, the CDR3 is TGTGCCAGCAGCTTACGGGACGGCTTATACAATGAGCAGTTCTTC.

This clonotype has more than one count but fewer than ten. V and J are TRBV7-9 and TRBJ2-5; D is undetermined. This CDR3 contains 15 residues. V was shortened by 0 bases and J by 2 bases, with 10 bases between the two germline ends. Germline CDR1 is SEHNR and CDR2 is FQNEAQ (reference sequence). CDR3 DNA sequence: TGTGCCAGCAGCTTAGCCGGACCTAGACAAGAGACCCAGTACTTC. It codes for CASSLAGPRQETQYF.

The chain joins TRBV7-3 to TRBJ2-1; TRBD2 matches 11 bases. The length of the CDR3 is 16 residues. Germline V gene lookup returns CDR1 SGHTA and CDR2 FQGTGA. J gave up 4 bases and V 2 bases, and 4 bases lay outside the gene matches. In DNA, the CDR3 is TGTGCCAGCAGCTTACGGCCTAGCGGGGGGTACAATGAGCAGTTCTTC. Its protein is CASSLRPSGGYNEQFF.

This clonotype showed up just a few times. The chain joins TRBV29-1 to TRBJ2-3; 9 bases line up with TRBD1. Germline CDR1 is SQVTM and CDR2 is ANQGSEA. CDR3 length: 13 residues. The CDR3, as DNA: TGCAGTTCTGGACAGGGGAGCACAGATACGCAGTATTTT. Its translation: CSSGQGSTDTQYF.

This clonotype was seen a few times. The chain links TRBV6-5 to TRBJ2-7; tentative D call: TRBD1 (6 bases). CDR1 and CDR2 (germline): MNHEY, SVGAGI. The CDR3 contains 13 residues. The V gene lost 10 bases and the J gene lost 0 bases, with 13 bases spanning the gap. The CDR3 reads CATSPDSSYEQYF. The DNA for the CDR3 is TGTGCCACCTCCCCGGACAGCTCCTACGAGCAGTACTTC.

This clonotype was detected only a few times. The CDR3 DNA is TGTGCCAGCAGTTTCGGGCAGGCTCCTCAGCCCCAGCATTTT. Translated: CASSFGQAPQPQHF. The rearrangement uses TRBV12-3 or TRBV12-4 and TRBJ1-5; D is uncertain. The length of the CDR3 is 14 residues. V lost 3 bases to trimming and J lost 6 bases, with 12 bases between them.

The sample holds a few counts of this clonotype. The chain carries TRBV7-8 and TRBJ2-1; 9 bases agree with TRBD1. Looked up from germline, CDR1 is SGHVS and CDR2 is FQNEAQ. J lost 2 bases, V lost 6 bases, and 5 bases had no gene match. This CDR3 has 15 residues. The CDR3 coding sequence is TGTGCCAGCAGTTCTACAGGGGGCCCCTACAATGAGCAGTTCTTC. It yields the protein CASSSTGGPYNEQFF.

The rearrangement links TRBV29-1 to TRBJ2-1; TRBD1 agrees at 8 bases. V shed 5 bases, J shed 5 bases, and the junction held 5 bases outside the gene matches. CDR3 size: 13 residues. Germline V gene lookup returns CDR1 SQVTM and CDR2 ANQGSEA. CDR3 sequence (DNA): TGCAGCGTTTCAGGGGGCAAAGACAATGAGCAGTTCTTC. This encodes CSVSGGKDNEQFF.

J is TRBJ2-1 and V is TRBV5-1; TRBD2 agrees at 7 bases. Germline V gives CDR1 SGHRS, CDR2 YFSETQ. V lost 0 bases and J lost 7; bases outside the gene matches: 10. CDR3 length equals 16 residues. CDR3 sequence reads: CASSLAGGSPGNEQFF. The DNA for the CDR3 is TGCGCCAGCAGCTTGGCCGGGGGGAGTCCGGGAAATGAGCAGTTCTTC.